Sequencing of this T cell receptor (beta chain) was carried out in a study of shared clonotypes between healthy human individuals. Naive CD8 cells, CD45RO-negative and positively selected for CCR7, excluded terminally differentiated effector memory CD45RA+ cells. Sequencing used immunoSEQ multiplex PCR; TCRdb keeps in-frame clones, though not all of them. The sample holds about 600,000 clones; nearly 98% are singletons and the top ten take 0.3% to 0.35%. Looked up from germline, CDR1 is MDHEN and CDR2 is SYDVKM. The V and J ends lost 4 bases and 4 bases respectively, with 22 bases between them. The CDR3 consists of 17 residues.

The sequencing sample was made of naive CD8+ T cells sorted from blood. J is TRBJ1-2 and V is TRBV28; a weak D match, TRBD1 (6 bases). The origin of this receptor is a man younger than 40 in good health. Here the CDR3 DNA reads TGTGCCAGCAGTTCCCCCCGAATGGGGGCGGGTTCCTATGGCTACACCTTC. Translating it yields CASSSPRMGAGSYGYTF.